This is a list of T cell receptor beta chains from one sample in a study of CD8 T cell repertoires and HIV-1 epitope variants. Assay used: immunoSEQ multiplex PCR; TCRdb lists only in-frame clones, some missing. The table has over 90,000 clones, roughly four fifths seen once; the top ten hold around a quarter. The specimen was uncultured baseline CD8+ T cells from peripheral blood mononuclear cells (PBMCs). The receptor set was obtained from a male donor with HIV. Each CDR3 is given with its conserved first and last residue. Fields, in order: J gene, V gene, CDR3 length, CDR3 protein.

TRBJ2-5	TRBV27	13	CASSFRERETQYF
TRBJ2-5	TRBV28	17	CASRNWGTSGIQETQYF
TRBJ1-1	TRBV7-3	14	CASSLQGANTEAFF
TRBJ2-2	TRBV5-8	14	CASSLTGNTGELFF
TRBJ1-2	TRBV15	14	CATSRKDKGHGYTF
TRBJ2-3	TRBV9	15	CASSVYGGASDTQYF
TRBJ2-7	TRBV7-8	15	CASSLLSTGFFEQYF
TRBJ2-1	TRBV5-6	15	CASSLMASTYHEQFF
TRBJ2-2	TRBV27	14	CASSLEVLTGELFF
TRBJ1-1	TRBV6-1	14	CASSEGDLNTEAFF
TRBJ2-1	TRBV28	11	CASSWYGEQFF
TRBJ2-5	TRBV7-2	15	CASSLDWLAEETQYF
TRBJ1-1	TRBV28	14	CASSLSGQITEAFF
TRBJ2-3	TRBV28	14	CASSPPGGSDTQYF
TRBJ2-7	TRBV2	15	CASIDSGGTTYEQYF
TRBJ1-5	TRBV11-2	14	CASSQTGGNQPQHF
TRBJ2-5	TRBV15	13	CATSTGPRETQYF
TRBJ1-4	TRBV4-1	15	CASSQGTGDNEKLFF